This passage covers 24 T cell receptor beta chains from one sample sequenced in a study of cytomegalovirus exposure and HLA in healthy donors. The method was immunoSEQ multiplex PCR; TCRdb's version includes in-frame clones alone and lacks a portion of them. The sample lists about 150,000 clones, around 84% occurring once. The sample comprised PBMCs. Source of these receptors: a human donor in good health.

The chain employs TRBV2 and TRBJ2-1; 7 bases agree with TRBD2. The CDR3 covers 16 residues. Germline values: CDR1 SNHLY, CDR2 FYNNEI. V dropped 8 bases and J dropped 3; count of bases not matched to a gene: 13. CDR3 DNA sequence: TGTGCCAGCTACTTCAGCGGGGAGGGCCTCTACAATGAGCAGTTCTTC. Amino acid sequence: CASYFSGEGLYNEQFF.

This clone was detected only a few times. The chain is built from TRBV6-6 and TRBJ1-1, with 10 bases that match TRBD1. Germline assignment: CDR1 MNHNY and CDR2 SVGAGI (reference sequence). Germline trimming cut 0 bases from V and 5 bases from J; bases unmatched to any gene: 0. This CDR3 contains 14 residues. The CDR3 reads CASSYSDRGTEAFF. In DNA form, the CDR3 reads TGTGCCAGCAGTTACTCGGACAGGGGGACTGAAGCTTTCTTT.

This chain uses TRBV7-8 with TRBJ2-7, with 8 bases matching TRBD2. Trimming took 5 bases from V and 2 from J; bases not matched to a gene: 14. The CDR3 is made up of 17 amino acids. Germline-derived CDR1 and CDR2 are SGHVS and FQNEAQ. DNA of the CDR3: TGTGCCAGCAGCGAGAGGTGGGCGGGAGGCTCAGCCTACGAGCAGTACTTC. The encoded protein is CASSERWAGGSAYEQYF.

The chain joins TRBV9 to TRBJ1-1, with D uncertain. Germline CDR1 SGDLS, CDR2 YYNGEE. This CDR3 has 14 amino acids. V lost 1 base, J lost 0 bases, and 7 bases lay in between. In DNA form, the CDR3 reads TGTGCCAGCAGCGTATACGACATGAACACTGAAGCTTTCTTT. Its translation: CASSVYDMNTEAFF.

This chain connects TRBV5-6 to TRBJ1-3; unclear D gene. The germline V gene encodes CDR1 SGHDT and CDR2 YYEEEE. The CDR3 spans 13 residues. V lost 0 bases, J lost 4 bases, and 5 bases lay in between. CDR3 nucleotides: TGTGCCAGCAGCTTGGCACAGGGAAACACCATATATTTT. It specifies CASSLAQGNTIYF.

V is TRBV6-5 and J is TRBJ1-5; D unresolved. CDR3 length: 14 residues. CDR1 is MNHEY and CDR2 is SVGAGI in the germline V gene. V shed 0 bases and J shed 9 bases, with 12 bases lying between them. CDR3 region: CASSYSPEIMPQHF. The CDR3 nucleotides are TGTGCCAGCAGTTACTCGCCAGAAATCATGCCCCAGCATTTT.

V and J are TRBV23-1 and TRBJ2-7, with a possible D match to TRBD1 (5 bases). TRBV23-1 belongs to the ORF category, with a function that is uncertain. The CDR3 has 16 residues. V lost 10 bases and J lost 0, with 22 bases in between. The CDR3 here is CAKSRAGQPLSYEQYF. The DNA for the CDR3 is TGCGCCAAGTCCAGGGCAGGGCAACCCCTCTCCTACGAGCAGTACTTC.

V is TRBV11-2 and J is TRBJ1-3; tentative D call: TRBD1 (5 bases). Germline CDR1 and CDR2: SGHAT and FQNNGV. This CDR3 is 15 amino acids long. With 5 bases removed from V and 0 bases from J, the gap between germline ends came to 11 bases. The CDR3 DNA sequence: TGTGCCAGCAGCGCCCGACAGACCTCTGGAAACACCATATATTTT. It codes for CASSARQTSGNTIYF.

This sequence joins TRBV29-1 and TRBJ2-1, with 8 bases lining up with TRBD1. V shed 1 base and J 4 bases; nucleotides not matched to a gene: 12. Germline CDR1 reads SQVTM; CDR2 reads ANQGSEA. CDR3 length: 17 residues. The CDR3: CSVEARQGPENYNEQFF. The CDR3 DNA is TGCAGCGTTGAAGCCCGACAGGGGCCGGAGAATTACAATGAGCAGTTCTTC.

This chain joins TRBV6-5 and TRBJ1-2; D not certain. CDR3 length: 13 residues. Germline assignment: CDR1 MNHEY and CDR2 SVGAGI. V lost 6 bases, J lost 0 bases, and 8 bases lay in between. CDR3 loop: CASRRQTNYGYTF. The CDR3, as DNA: TGTGCCAGCAGACGTCAGACTAACTATGGCTACACCTTC.

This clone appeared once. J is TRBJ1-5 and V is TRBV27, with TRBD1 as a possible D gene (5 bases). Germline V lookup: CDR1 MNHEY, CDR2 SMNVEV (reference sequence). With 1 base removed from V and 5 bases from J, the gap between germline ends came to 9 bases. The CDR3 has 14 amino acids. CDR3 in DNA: TGTGCCAGCAGTTTATATGACAGTTATCAGCCCCAGCATTTT. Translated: CASSLYDSYQPQHF.

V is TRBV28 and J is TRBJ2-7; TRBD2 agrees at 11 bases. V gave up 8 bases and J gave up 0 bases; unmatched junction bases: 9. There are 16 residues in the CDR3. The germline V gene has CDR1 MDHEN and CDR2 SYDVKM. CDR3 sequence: CASFGLAGQLSYEQYF. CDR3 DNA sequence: TGTGCCAGCTTTGGACTAGCGGGCCAACTCTCCTACGAGCAGTACTTC.

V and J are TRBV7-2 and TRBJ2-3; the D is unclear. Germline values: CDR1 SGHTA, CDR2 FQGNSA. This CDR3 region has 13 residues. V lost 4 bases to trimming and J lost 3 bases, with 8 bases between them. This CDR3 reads CASSSQRTDTQYF. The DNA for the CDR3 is TGTGCCAGCAGCTCCCAGCGAACAGATACGCAGTATTTT.

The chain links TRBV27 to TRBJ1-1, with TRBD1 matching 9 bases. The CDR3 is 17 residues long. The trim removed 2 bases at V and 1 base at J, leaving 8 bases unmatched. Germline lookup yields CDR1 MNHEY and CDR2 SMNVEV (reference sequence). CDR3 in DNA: TGTGCCAGCAGTTTACGGGGGACAGGGCTTAGGAACACTGAAGCTTTCTTT. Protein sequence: CASSLRGTGLRNTEAFF.

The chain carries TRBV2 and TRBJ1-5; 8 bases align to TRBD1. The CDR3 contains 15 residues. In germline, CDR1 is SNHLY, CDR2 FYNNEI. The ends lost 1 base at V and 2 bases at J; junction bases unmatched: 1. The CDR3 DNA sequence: TGTGCCAGCAGTGAAGACAGGGGGGGCAATCAGCCCCAGCATTTT. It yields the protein CASSEDRGGNQPQHF. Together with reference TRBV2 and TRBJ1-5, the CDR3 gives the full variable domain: EPEVTQTPSHQVTQMGQEVILRCVPISNHLYFYWYRQILGQKVEFLVSFYNNEISEKSEIFDDQFSVERPDGSNFTLKIRSTKLEDSAMYFCASSEDRGGNQPQHFGDGTRLSIL.

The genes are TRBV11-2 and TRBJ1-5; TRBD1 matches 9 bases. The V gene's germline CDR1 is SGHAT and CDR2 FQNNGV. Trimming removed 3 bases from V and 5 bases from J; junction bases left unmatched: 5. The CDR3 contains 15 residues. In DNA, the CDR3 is TGTGCCAGCAGCTTCGGGACAGGGAAATATCAGCCCCAGCATTTT. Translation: CASSFGTGKYQPQHF.

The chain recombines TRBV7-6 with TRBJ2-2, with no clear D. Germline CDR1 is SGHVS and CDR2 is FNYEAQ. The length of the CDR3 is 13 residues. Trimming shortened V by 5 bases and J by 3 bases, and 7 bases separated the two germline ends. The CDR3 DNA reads TGTGCCAGCAGCCTCCTCGACACCGGGGAGCTGTTTTTT. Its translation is CASSLLDTGELFF.

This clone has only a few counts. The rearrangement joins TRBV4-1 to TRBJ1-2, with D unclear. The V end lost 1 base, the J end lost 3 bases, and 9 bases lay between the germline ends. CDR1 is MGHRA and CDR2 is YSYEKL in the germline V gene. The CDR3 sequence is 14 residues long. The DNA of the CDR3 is TGCGCCAGCAGCCAAGCTAGCGGGGACTATGGCTACACCTTC. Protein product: CASSQASGDYGYTF.

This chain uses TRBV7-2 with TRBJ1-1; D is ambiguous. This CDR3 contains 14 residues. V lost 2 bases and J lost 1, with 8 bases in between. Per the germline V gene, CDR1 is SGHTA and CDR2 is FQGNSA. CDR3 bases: TGTGCCAGCAGCTTAAAAGCGGGGAACACTGAAGCTTTCTTT. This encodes CASSLKAGNTEAFF.

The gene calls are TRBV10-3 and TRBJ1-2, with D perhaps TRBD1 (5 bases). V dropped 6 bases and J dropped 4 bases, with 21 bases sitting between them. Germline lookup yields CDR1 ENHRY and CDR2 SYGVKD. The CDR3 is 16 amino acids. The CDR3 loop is CAIRGLGNGQGYGYTF. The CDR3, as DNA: TGTGCCATCAGGGGACTAGGCAATGGGCAGGGCTATGGCTACACCTTC.

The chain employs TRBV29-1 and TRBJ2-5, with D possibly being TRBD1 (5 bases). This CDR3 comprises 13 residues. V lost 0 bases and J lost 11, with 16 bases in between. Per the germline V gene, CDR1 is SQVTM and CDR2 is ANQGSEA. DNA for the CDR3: TGCAGCGTTGAAGATCAGGGCGGCCGGAGACAGTACTTC. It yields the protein CSVEDQGGRRQYF.

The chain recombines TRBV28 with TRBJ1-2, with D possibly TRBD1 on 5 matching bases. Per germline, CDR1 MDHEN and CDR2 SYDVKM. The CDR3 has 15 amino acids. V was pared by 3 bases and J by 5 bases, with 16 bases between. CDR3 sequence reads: CASSFRDPGTYGYTF. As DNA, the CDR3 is TGTGCCAGCAGTTTTAGGGACCCCGGGACTTATGGCTACACCTTC.

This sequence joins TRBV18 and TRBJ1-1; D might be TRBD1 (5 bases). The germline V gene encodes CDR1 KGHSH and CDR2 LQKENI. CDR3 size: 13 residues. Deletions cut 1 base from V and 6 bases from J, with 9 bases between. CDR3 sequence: CASSPQEGAEAFF. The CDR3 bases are TGTGCCAGCTCACCACAGGAAGGGGCTGAAGCTTTCTTT.

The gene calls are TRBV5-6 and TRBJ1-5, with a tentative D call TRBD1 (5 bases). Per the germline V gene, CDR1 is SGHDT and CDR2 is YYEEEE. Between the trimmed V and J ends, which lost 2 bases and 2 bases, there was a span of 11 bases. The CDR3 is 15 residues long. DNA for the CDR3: TGTGCCAGCAGCTTCGGGGGGTACCGCAATCAGCCCCAGCATTTT. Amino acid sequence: CASSFGGYRNQPQHF.